These 14 T cell receptor beta chains share one sample of origin, sequenced in a study of blood T cell repertoires in COVID-19. Profiled with immunoSEQ multiplex PCR; TCRdb holds only in-frame clones, not every one. The sample holds approximately 470,000 clones, over 75% seen once. Material: peripheral blood. The receptor source for this set is a human donor in a cohort sampled during active COVID-19.

The chain links TRBV9 to TRBJ2-3; 10 bases map to TRBD2. The CDR3 is 14 amino acids. Germline V gives CDR1 SGDLS, CDR2 YYNGEE. V gave up 4 bases and J gave up 5 bases; unmatched junction bases: 4. The CDR3: CASSFRTSGDTQYF. CDR3 nucleotide sequence: TGTGCCAGCAGCTTCAGGACTAGCGGAGATACGCAGTATTTT.

The chain recombines TRBV5-4 with TRBJ2-1; 11 nucleotides line up with TRBD1. The germline gives CDR1 SGHNT, CDR2 YYREEE (reference sequence). The CDR3 is 16 amino acids. V gave up 2 bases and J gave up 4 bases; unmatched junction bases: 5. This CDR3 is CASSFGQGAPYNEQFF. CDR3 DNA: TGTGCCAGCAGCTTCGGACAGGGGGCGCCGTACAATGAGCAGTTCTTC.

The V and J genes are TRBV7-9 and TRBJ2-7, with D possibly matching TRBD1 (6 bases). The V and J ends lost 5 bases and 0 bases respectively, with 14 bases between them. CDR1 SEHNR and CDR2 FQNEAQ come from the germline V gene (reference sequence). The CDR3 has 15 residues. CDR3 DNA sequence: TGTGCCAGCAGCCCTCTGACAGGTAGCTCCTACGAGCAGTACTTC. Its protein is CASSPLTGSSYEQYF. Using reference TRBV7-9 and TRBJ2-7 for the parts outside the CDR3, the full variable domain is DTGVSQNPRHKITKRGQNVTFRCDPISEHNRLYWYRQTLGQGPEFLTYFQNEAQLEKSRLLSDRFSAERPKGSFSTLEIQRTEQGDSAMYLCASSPLTGSSYEQYFGPGTRLTVT.

This clone appeared a few times. DNA for the CDR3: TGTGCCAGCAGCCAAGTTAGTGGGAACACTGAAGCTTTCTTT. The encoded protein is CASSQVSGNTEAFF. The chain is built from TRBV3-1 (or the pseudogene TRBV3-2) and TRBJ1-1; D is unclear. V was trimmed by 1 base and J by 1 base, leaving 7 bases between them. The CDR3 is 14 residues long. CDR1 is LGHDT, CDR2 YNNKEL, per germline (reference sequence).

CDR3 bases: TGTGCCACCAGTGACCGTGAGGACAGTGAGCAGTTCTTC. As protein: CATSDREDSEQFF. The chain uses TRBV24-1 and TRBJ2-1; D possibly corresponds to TRBD1 (6 bases). CDR1 and CDR2 from the germline V gene are KGHDR and SFDVKD. CDR3 size: 13 residues. V was trimmed by 4 bases and J by 9 bases, leaving 12 bases between them.

This clone was picked up a small number of times. This sequence joins TRBV30 and TRBJ2-7; TRBD1 agrees at 7 bases. V lost 4 bases, J lost 3 bases, and 9 bases stayed unmatched. The germline CDR1 and CDR2 sequences are GTSNPN and SVGIG (reference sequence). The CDR3 consists of 14 residues. In nucleotides, the CDR3 is TGTGCCTGGACTAGACAGGGATGGGGCTACGAGCAGTACTTC. Translating gives CAWTRQGWGYEQYF.

This chain connects TRBV3-1 (or the pseudogene TRBV3-2) to TRBJ2-7; TRBD2 is a possible D gene (6 bases). Deletions cut 6 bases from V and 7 bases from J, with 13 bases between. Germline V gene data show CDR1 as LGHDT and CDR2 as YNNKEL (reference sequence). The CDR3 length is 12 residues. CDR3 DNA: TGTGCCAGCAGACAGGCAGGAGGGGAGCAGTACTTC. This translates into CASRQAGGEQYF.

V gene TRBV19 combines with J gene TRBJ2-1, with 7 bases identical to TRBD2. Per germline, CDR1 LNHDA and CDR2 SQIVND (reference sequence). The junction had 7 bases not matched to a gene; V was cut back by 8 bases and J by 0 bases. The CDR3 consists of 15 residues. Written as DNA, the CDR3 is TGTGCCAGTCGCTCTAGCGGTCCCTCCTACAATGAGCAGTTCTTC. Translation gives CASRSSGPSYNEQFF.

Notes on this clone: The junction and the germline gene differ at one end; a read error may be behind it. The V and J genes are TRBV4-2 and TRBJ2-1; 10 bases map to TRBD2. The germline V gene encodes CDR1 LGHNA and CDR2 YNFKEQ. The CDR3 is made up of 21 amino acids. CDR3 nucleotides: TGTGCCAGCACCCAACTTAGGTCAGGGGGCTCACAGGGACTAGCGCACAATGAGCAGTTCTTC. This encodes CASTQLRSGGSQGLAHNEQFF.

The V call is TRBV5-4, the J call TRBJ2-2; 11 bases are shared with TRBD2. CDR1 is SGHNT, CDR2 YYREEE, per germline (reference sequence). With V trimmed by 4 bases and J by 7 bases, 9 bases remained unmatched. The CDR3 loop spans 16 amino acids. CDR3 protein: CASSTPTSGSHGELFF. The DNA of the CDR3 is TGTGCCAGCAGCACCCCAACTAGCGGGAGTCACGGGGAGCTGTTTTTT.

This chain connects TRBV19 to TRBJ1-3; 7 bases are shared with TRBD1. Germline V gene sequence: CDR1 LNHDA, CDR2 SQIVND (reference sequence). The CDR3 length is 13 residues. After removal of 6 bases from V and 4 bases from J, the junction contained 3 bases not matched to a gene. The CDR3 sequence: CASSGTAGNTIYF. CDR3 sequence (DNA): TGTGCCAGTAGCGGGACAGCCGGAAACACCATATATTTT.

The rearrangement uses TRBV5-5 and TRBJ1-5; 9 nucleotides agree with TRBD1. The junction had 8 bases not matched to a gene; V was cut back by 4 bases and J by 0 bases. The CDR3 is 17 amino acids. Germline V CDR1 and CDR2: SGHKS, YYEKEE (reference sequence). CDR3 sequence (DNA): TGTGCCAGCAGCCCAGGGACAGGGACCCATAGCAATCAGCCCCAGCATTTT. Its protein product is CASSPGTGTHSNQPQHF.

This sequence joins TRBV6-2 or TRBV6-3 and TRBJ1-5; 10 positions match TRBD1. The CDR3 contains 16 residues. CDR1 is MNHEY and CDR2 is SVGEGT in the germline V gene. V lost 2 bases, J lost 3 bases, and 4 bases stayed unmatched. CDR3 bases: TGTGCCAGCAGTTACGCCGGGACAGGGGTCAATCAGCCCCAGCATTTT. Residues: CASSYAGTGVNQPQHF.

The genes are TRBV5-1 and TRBJ1-1, with a possible D match to TRBD1 (5 bases). CDR1 and CDR2 from the germline V gene are SGHRS and YFSETQ. CDR3 length: 15 residues. V lost 2 bases and J 1 base, leaving 12 bases between the germline ends. CDR3 nucleotides: TGCGCCAGCAGCTTCTACCTTACAGGGAACACTGAAGCTTTCTTT. It specifies CASSFYLTGNTEAFF.